Listed below are T cell receptor beta chains from one sample, sequenced in a study of shared clonotypes between healthy human individuals. Assay: immunoSEQ multiplex PCR; the TCRdb copy retains only in-frame clones and omits some. The table lists 740,000 or so clones, around 73% of them singletons. The material sequenced was memory CD4+ T cells sorted from blood. These receptors originate from a woman aged 25 to 45 in good health. CDR3s include the opening cysteine and the closing phenylalanine or tryptophan. The D gene is left open where the match is weak. Some rows mark clone size as missing; the rest say once, few, many or name a class of expanded clone.

J gene: TRBJ1-3
V gene: TRBV18
D gene: .
clone size: .
CDR3 protein: CASSPPDGGSGNTIYF
CDR3 DNA: TGTGCCAGCTCACCACCGGATGGCGGCTCTGGAAACACCATATATTTT

J gene: TRBJ1-1
V gene: TRBV2
D gene: .
clone size: once
CDR3 protein: CASSVHYTEAFF
CDR3 DNA: TGTGCCAGCAGTGTCCATTACACTGAAGCTTTCTTT

J gene: TRBJ2-3
V gene: TRBV5-1
D gene: .
clone size: .
CDR3 protein: CASSLDRFWDTQYF
CDR3 DNA: TGCGCCAGCAGCTTGGACAGGTTCTGGGATACGCAGTATTTT

J gene: TRBJ2-6
V gene: TRBV7-6
D gene: .
clone size: few
CDR3 protein: CASSLAYSGANVLTF
CDR3 DNA: TGTGCCAGCAGCTTAGCGTACTCTGGGGCCAACGTCCTGACTTTC

J gene: TRBJ2-5
V gene: TRBV7-9
D gene: .
clone size: .
CDR3 protein: CASGERETQYF
CDR3 DNA: TGTGCCAGCGGCGAAAGGGAGACCCAGTACTTC

J gene: TRBJ2-1
V gene: TRBV19
D gene: .
clone size: .
CDR3 protein: CASSIEGGAYNEQFF
CDR3 DNA: TGTGCCAGTAGTATCGAAGGCGGGGCCTACAATGAGCAGTTCTTC

J gene: TRBJ1-2
V gene: TRBV18
D gene: TRBD1
clone size: .
CDR3 protein: CASSSADRGYGYTF
CDR3 DNA: TGTGCCAGCTCATCGGCGGACAGGGGCTATGGCTACACCTTC

J gene: TRBJ2-3
V gene: TRBV10-3
D gene: .
clone size: few
CDR3 protein: CAISVSLSTDTQYF
CDR3 DNA: TGTGCCATCAGTGTCTCTCTCTCCACCGATACGCAGTATTTT

J gene: TRBJ2-6
V gene: TRBV29-1
D gene: .
clone size: .
CDR3 protein: CSVETGSGANVLTF
CDR3 DNA: TGCAGCGTTGAAACGGGGTCTGGGGCCAACGTCCTGACTTTC

J gene: TRBJ2-7
V gene: TRBV30
D gene: TRBD2
clone size: .
CDR3 protein: CAWRAGGSLYEQYF
CDR3 DNA: TGTGCCTGGAGGGCGGGGGGGTCCCTCTACGAGCAGTACTTC

J gene: TRBJ2-5
V gene: TRBV7-8
D gene: .
clone size: once
CDR3 protein: CASSAERSQETQYF
CDR3 DNA: TGTGCCAGCAGCGCGGAGCGAAGTCAAGAGACCCAGTACTTC

J gene: TRBJ2-2
V gene: TRBV7-2
D gene: TRBD2
clone size: .
CDR3 protein: CASSLGVAGVGSGELFF
CDR3 DNA: TGTGCCAGCAGCTTAGGCGTGGCGGGAGTCGGTAGCGGGGAGCTGTTTTTT

J gene: TRBJ2-1
V gene: TRBV11-2
D gene: TRBD1
clone size: .
CDR3 protein: CASSLGGQLYNEQFF
CDR3 DNA: TGTGCCAGCAGCTTAGGGGGACAGTTGTACAATGAGCAGTTCTTC

J gene: TRBJ2-3
V gene: TRBV28
D gene: .
clone size: .
CDR3 protein: CASNKEAPGSDTQYF
CDR3 DNA: TGTGCCAGCAACAAGGAGGCGCCAGGGTCAGATACGCAGTATTTT

J gene: TRBJ2-1
V gene: TRBV29-1
D gene: .
clone size: .
CDR3 protein: CSGGENEQFF
CDR3 DNA: TGCAGCGGGGGTGAGAATGAGCAGTTCTTC

J gene: TRBJ1-1
V gene: TRBV6-5
D gene: .
clone size: .
CDR3 protein: CASSYSFVGVPYQAFF
CDR3 DNA: TGTGCCAGCAGTTACTCGTTTGTGGGGGTACCGTACCAAGCTTTCTTT

J gene: TRBJ2-1
V gene: TRBV28
D gene: TRBD2
clone size: .
CDR3 protein: CASRKPGTSGSNEQFF
CDR3 DNA: TGTGCCAGCAGGAAACCCGGGACTAGCGGGAGTAATGAGCAGTTCTTC

J gene: TRBJ1-2
V gene: TRBV5-1
D gene: .
clone size: .
CDR3 protein: CASSFIKGDGYTF
CDR3 DNA: TGCGCCAGCAGCTTTATAAAGGGAGATGGCTACACCTTC